Here is one T cell receptor beta chain with its context. Original handling: By means of reference gene primer amplification, nucleated cell counts were estimated. TCRdb's copy holds only in-frame clones and misses some; the assay was immunoSEQ multiplex PCR. V and J calls and clone size come straight from that table; D and trimming were deduced from the DNA. The table has about 200,000 clones, about 87% seen once. The sample originates from a study of blood T cell repertoires in COVID-19. Study as a whole: Acute-phase and convalescent COVID-19 samples originated in the United States, Italy and Spain. PBMCs, B-cell-depleted T cells, or T cells provided the cDNA or gDNA that made up the material.

This CDR3 spans 14 amino acids. Trimming took off 5 bases at V and 4 bases at J, with 14 bases between the two ends. Germline CDR1 and CDR2: MDHEN and SYDVKM. The sequence derives from a man aged 55 to 70 who had recovered from COVID-19. This chain links TRBV28 with TRBJ1-1; TRBD1 is a possible D gene (6 bases). The sample comprised peripheral blood. CDR3 coding DNA: TGTGCCAGCAGTCTCCGTGGGGGCGGCACTGAAGCTTTCTTT. The encoded protein is CASSLRGGGTEAFF.